The rows below give T cell receptor beta chains drawn from one sample of a study of cytotoxic CD8 clonotypes in ibrutinib-treated CLL. Sequencing was performed with immunoSEQ multiplex PCR; in TCRdb, only in-frame clones are kept and a portion is missing. Of some 300,000 clones listed, roughly 85% are singletons. Sequenced material: PBMCs, taken before ibrutinib treatment. Receptors originate from a human donor with chronic lymphocytic leukemia. The CDR3 runs from the conserved cysteine through the conserved F or W. The D gene is left open where the match is weak. For some rows the clone size is stated as once, few or many, or as a class when expanded; others skip it.

j_gene: TRBJ1-1; v_gene: TRBV7-3; abundance: many; d_gene: -; CDR3aa: CASSLDPGFRAEAFF; CDR3nt: TGTGCCAGCAGCTTAGATCCCGGGTTTCGGGCTGAAGCTTTCTTT
j_gene: TRBJ2-7; v_gene: TRBV19; abundance: -; d_gene: -; CDR3aa: CASSDTKTEQYF; CDR3nt: TGTGCCAGTAGCGACACTAAGACAGAGCAGTACTTC
j_gene: TRBJ2-7; v_gene: TRBV25-1; abundance: -; d_gene: TRBD2; CDR3aa: CASSGSGLAGYEQYF; CDR3nt: TGTGCCAGCAGTGGCTCAGGACTAGCGGGATACGAGCAGTACTTC
j_gene: TRBJ2-7; v_gene: TRBV5-1; abundance: -; d_gene: TRBD2; CDR3aa: CASSEVITSGSDEQYF; CDR3nt: TGCGCCAGCAGCGAAGTGATAACTAGCGGGAGTGACGAGCAGTACTTC
j_gene: TRBJ1-1; v_gene: TRBV9; abundance: -; d_gene: -; CDR3aa: CASSIKGEGAEAFF; CDR3nt: TGTGCCAGCAGCATTAAGGGAGAAGGAGCTGAAGCTTTCTTT
j_gene: TRBJ1-1; v_gene: TRBV30; abundance: -; d_gene: -; CDR3aa: CAWSVPGGIAFF; CDR3nt: TGTGCCTGGAGTGTACCCGGGGGAATCGCTTTCTTT
j_gene: TRBJ2-2; v_gene: TRBV29-1; abundance: -; d_gene: TRBD2; CDR3aa: CSVGGLAGVVGELFF; CDR3nt: TGCAGCGTTGGAGGACTAGCGGGAGTGGTCGGGGAGCTGTTTTTT
j_gene: TRBJ2-1; v_gene: TRBV29-1; abundance: -; d_gene: -; CDR3aa: CSVVGESSYNEQFF; CDR3nt: TGCAGCGTTGTTGGGGAGAGCTCCTACAATGAGCAGTTCTTC
j_gene: TRBJ1-2; v_gene: TRBV6-5; abundance: once; d_gene: TRBD1; CDR3aa: CASSYRDRGRVYGYTF; CDR3nt: TGTGCCAGCAGTTACCGGGACAGGGGGCGGGTCTATGGCTACACCTTC
j_gene: TRBJ2-6; v_gene: TRBV19; abundance: -; d_gene: -; CDR3aa: CASSIEFSGANVLTF; CDR3nt: TGTGCCAGTAGTATAGAATTTTCTGGGGCCAACGTCCTGACTTTC
j_gene: TRBJ2-3; v_gene: TRBV30; abundance: once; d_gene: -; CDR3aa: CAWGPGPDTQYF; CDR3nt: TGTGCCTGGGGCCCAGGTCCAGATACGCAGTATTTT
j_gene: TRBJ1-1; v_gene: TRBV7-3; abundance: few; d_gene: -; CDR3aa: CASSPIGTTSTEAFF; CDR3nt: TGTGCCAGCAGCCCAATCGGGACTACGAGCACTGAAGCTTTCTTT
j_gene: TRBJ1-2; v_gene: TRBV19; abundance: -; d_gene: -; CDR3aa: CASSIFNRVNYGYTF; CDR3nt: TGTGCCAGTAGTATATTCAACCGTGTTAACTATGGCTACACCTTC
j_gene: TRBJ2-1; v_gene: TRBV7-2; abundance: -; d_gene: TRBD2; CDR3aa: CASSPGTSGRAENEQFF; CDR3nt: TGTGCCAGCAGCCCCGGGACTAGCGGGAGGGCCGAGAATGAGCAGTTCTTC
j_gene: TRBJ1-4; v_gene: TRBV12-1; abundance: -; d_gene: -; CDR3aa: CASSLRKAEKLFF; CDR3nt: TGTGCCAGCAGCTTACGGAAAGCCGAAAAACTGTTTTTT
j_gene: TRBJ1-5; v_gene: TRBV6-5; abundance: -; d_gene: -; CDR3aa: CASSYPRQRPQHF; CDR3nt: TGTGCCAGCAGTTACCCTCGGCAGAGGCCCCAGCATTTT
j_gene: TRBJ2-5; v_gene: TRBV7-7; abundance: -; d_gene: TRBD2; CDR3aa: CASSLSRLAGAETQYF; CDR3nt: TGTGCCAGCAGCTTAAGCCGCCTAGCGGGAGCAGAGACCCAGTACTTC
j_gene: TRBJ2-1; v_gene: TRBV19; abundance: -; d_gene: -; CDR3aa: CASSISYNEQFF; CDR3nt: TGTGCCAGTAGTATAAGTTACAATGAGCAGTTCTTC
j_gene: TRBJ1-5; v_gene: TRBV9; abundance: -; d_gene: -; CDR3aa: CASSLGPLQGPQHF; CDR3nt: TGTGCCAGCAGCTTGGGACCACTCCAAGGCCCCCAGCATTTT
j_gene: TRBJ2-5; v_gene: TRBV4-1; abundance: -; d_gene: -; CDR3aa: CASSQIGGKGLAQYF; CDR3nt: TGCGCCAGCAGCCAGATAGGTGGTAAGGGATTAGCCCAGTACTTC
j_gene: TRBJ1-5; v_gene: TRBV19; abundance: few; d_gene: -; CDR3aa: CASSISSSIQPQHF; CDR3nt: TGTGCCAGTAGTATATCTTCCAGTATACAGCCCCAGCATTTT
j_gene: TRBJ2-1; v_gene: TRBV7-3; abundance: -; d_gene: TRBD1; CDR3aa: CASSSPGQGAREQFF; CDR3nt: TGTGCCAGCAGCTCCCCGGGACAGGGGGCACGTGAGCAGTTCTTC
j_gene: TRBJ1-2; v_gene: TRBV11-3; abundance: -; d_gene: TRBD1; CDR3aa: CASSLKGVRDSRLYGYTF; CDR3nt: TGTGCCAGCAGCTTAAAGGGGGTCCGGGACAGTCGACTCTATGGCTACACCTTC
j_gene: TRBJ2-4; v_gene: TRBV6-5; abundance: -; d_gene: -; CDR3aa: CASSYSLGIKNIQYF; CDR3nt: TGTGCCAGCAGTTACTCACTAGGAATCAAAAACATTCAGTACTTC
j_gene: TRBJ2-2; v_gene: TRBV25-1; abundance: -; d_gene: TRBD2; CDR3aa: CASSISGRTGELFF; CDR3nt: TGTGCCAGCAGCATTAGCGGGAGGACCGGGGAGCTGTTTTTT
j_gene: TRBJ1-1; v_gene: TRBV10-3; abundance: -; d_gene: -; CDR3aa: CAIRKEDFTEAFF; CDR3nt: TGTGCCATCAGAAAAGAGGACTTCACTGAAGCTTTCTTT
j_gene: TRBJ1-2; v_gene: TRBV27; abundance: -; d_gene: TRBD1; CDR3aa: CASSWRQGTHGYTF; CDR3nt: TGTGCCAGCAGTTGGCGACAGGGGACCCATGGCTACACCTTC
j_gene: TRBJ1-1; v_gene: TRBV6-5; abundance: -; d_gene: -; CDR3aa: CASSYLSGTEAFF; CDR3nt: TGTGCCAGCAGTTACTTAAGTGGGACTGAAGCTTTCTTT
j_gene: TRBJ1-5; v_gene: TRBV23-1; abundance: -; d_gene: -; CDR3aa: CASSPPPPRQPQHF; CDR3nt: TGCGCCAGCAGTCCCCCTCCCCCTCGGCAGCCCCAGCATTTT
j_gene: TRBJ2-7; v_gene: TRBV28; abundance: once; d_gene: -; CDR3aa: CASSFFQGKYF; CDR3nt: TGTGCCAGCAGTTTCTTCCAGGGAAAGTACTTC
j_gene: TRBJ1-5; v_gene: TRBV27; abundance: -; d_gene: -; CDR3aa: CASSTGPGQPQHF; CDR3nt: TGTGCCAGCAGCACGGGCCCCGGGCAGCCCCAGCATTTT
j_gene: TRBJ1-5; v_gene: TRBV7-7; abundance: once; d_gene: -; CDR3aa: CASSPGYDQPQHF; CDR3nt: TGTGCTAGCAGTCCAGGGTACGATCAGCCCCAGCATTTT
j_gene: TRBJ2-3; v_gene: TRBV5-1; abundance: -; d_gene: -; CDR3aa: CASSFGRTDTQYF; CDR3nt: TGCGCCAGCAGCTTCGGCCGCACAGATACGCAGTATTTT
j_gene: TRBJ1-1; v_gene: TRBV29-1; abundance: -; d_gene: -; CDR3aa: CSVEFRVAEAFF; CDR3nt: TGCAGCGTTGAGTTCAGGGTGGCTGAAGCTTTCTTT
j_gene: TRBJ2-7; v_gene: TRBV5-6; abundance: -; d_gene: -; CDR3aa: CASSSTPGSAYYEQYF; CDR3nt: TGTGCCAGCAGCTCGACCCCGGGGTCTGCCTACTACGAGCAGTACTTC
j_gene: TRBJ2-5; v_gene: TRBV28; abundance: -; d_gene: TRBD2; CDR3aa: CASSIRTSGRARETQYF; CDR3nt: TGTGCCAGCAGTATACGGACTAGCGGGAGGGCCAGAGAGACCCAGTACTTC
j_gene: TRBJ2-1; v_gene: TRBV5-1; abundance: -; d_gene: -; CDR3aa: CASSVVRKGSDEQFF; CDR3nt: TGCGCCAGCAGCGTGGTTCGAAAGGGGAGCGATGAGCAGTTCTTC
j_gene: TRBJ2-7; v_gene: TRBV10-3; abundance: -; d_gene: -; CDR3aa: CAIAGLRSYEQYF; CDR3nt: TGTGCCATCGCGGGACTTCGATCCTACGAGCAGTACTTC
j_gene: TRBJ1-5; v_gene: TRBV28; abundance: once; d_gene: -; CDR3aa: CASRGINQPQHF; CDR3nt: TGTGCCAGCAGGGGAATCAATCAGCCCCAGCATTTT
j_gene: TRBJ2-7; v_gene: TRBV7-6; abundance: -; d_gene: -; CDR3aa: CASSRRSEKTHEQYF; CDR3nt: TGTGCCAGCAGCCGCCGGAGCGAGAAAACCCACGAGCAGTACTTC
j_gene: TRBJ2-5; v_gene: TRBV5-6; abundance: -; d_gene: -; CDR3aa: CASSFEWVGTQYF; CDR3nt: TGTGCCAGCAGCTTCGAATGGGTCGGGACCCAGTACTTC
j_gene: TRBJ2-1; v_gene: TRBV5-6; abundance: -; d_gene: -; CDR3aa: CASSSPTRGGYNEQFF; CDR3nt: TGTGCCAGCAGCTCTCCGACTAGGGGTGGGTACAATGAGCAGTTCTTC
j_gene: TRBJ1-2; v_gene: TRBV4-1; abundance: -; d_gene: -; CDR3aa: CASSQGGQVNYGYTF; CDR3nt: TGCGCCAGCAGCCAAGGCGGGCAGGTTAACTATGGCTACACCTTC